The 24 T cell receptor beta chains reported below all come from one sample, sequenced in a study of shared clonotypes between healthy human individuals. TCRdb's table, derived via immunoSEQ multiplex PCR, lists solely in-frame clones and lacks some. This sample has around 1,900,000 clones; over 85% occur once, and the top ten carry approximately 1.6%. Only CD45RO-negative cells positively selected for CCR7 counted as naive CD8 cells, so terminally differentiated effector memory CD45RA+ cells were excluded. The sample consisted of naive CD8+ T cells from PBMCs. All receptors derive from a man aged 18 to 35 in good health. Some clones in this sample may be carry-over from other donors' samples.

With regard to this clone: This sample includes further DNA sequences coding for the same CDR3. The genes are TRBV2 and TRBJ2-2; no reliable D call. The germline V and J ends were trimmed by 0 bases and 4 bases, with 0 bases remaining between them. Per the germline V gene, CDR1 is SNHLY and CDR2 is FYNNEI. The CDR3 runs to 12 residues. The CDR3 sequence: CASSEATGELFF. The CDR3 coding sequence is TGTGCCAGCAGTGAAGCCACCGGGGAGCTGTTTTTT.

This rearrangement joins TRBV25-1 to TRBJ2-3; 7 nucleotides align to TRBD2. V lost 2 bases, J lost 0 bases, and 5 bases stayed unmatched. This CDR3 has 16 amino acids. Germline CDR1 is MGHDK and CDR2 is SYGVNS. The CDR3 spells CASSEPSGLSTDTQYF. CDR3 in DNA: TGTGCCAGCAGTGAACCTAGCGGACTTAGCACAGATACGCAGTATTTT.

This clone was detected a few times. CDR3 amino acids: CASSPTVGATEAFF. The DNA of the CDR3 is TGTGCCAGCAGCCCTACGGTGGGGGCCACTGAAGCTTTCTTT. V and J are TRBV7-9 and TRBJ1-1, with D possibly being TRBD1 (6 bases). Germline CDR1 and CDR2: SEHNR and FQNEAQ (reference sequence). The length of the CDR3 is 14 residues. V lost 5 bases and J lost 4, with 14 bases in between.

The chain carries TRBV9 and TRBJ2-5, with 12 bases fitting TRBD1. Per the germline V gene, CDR1 is SGDLS and CDR2 is YYNGEE. V lost 0 bases, J lost 4 bases, and 4 bases stayed unmatched. The CDR3 loop spans 16 amino acids. CDR3 DNA: TGTGCCAGCAGCGTAGGGGACAGGGGGCTCCCAGAGACCCAGTACTTC. Amino acids: CASSVGDRGLPETQYF. The full variable domain, completed using reference TRBV9 and TRBJ2-5, is DSGVTQTPKHLITATGQRVTLRCSPRSGDLSVYWYQQSLDQGLQFLIQYYNGEERAKGNILERFSAQQFPDLHSELNLSSLELGDSALYFCASSVGDRGLPETQYFGPGTRLLVL.

The chain couples TRBV7-5 to TRBJ2-7. TRBV7-5 is a documented pseudogene. The CDR3 has 14 amino acids. CDR3 in amino acids: CVRSPRGHSYEQYF. CDR3 DNA sequence: TGTGTCAGAAGCCCACGGGGGCACTCCTACGAGCAGTACTTC.

The chain has TRBV25-1 and TRBJ2-2; D is possibly TRBD1 or TRBD2 (5 bases each). CDR3 size: 16 residues. CDR1 and CDR2 (germline): MGHDK, SYGVNS. Trimming cost V 4 bases and J 7 bases, with 19 bases left between them. The CDR3 DNA reads as TGTGCCAGCAGTGGCCCGGGGACCCGCCGGGGCGGGGAGCTGTTTTTT. It codes for CASSGPGTRRGGELFF.

J is TRBJ2-7 and V is TRBV7-9; 14 nucleotides align to TRBD2. Germline CDR1 reads SEHNR; CDR2 reads FQNEAQ (reference sequence). The ends lost 5 bases at V and 4 bases at J; junction bases unmatched: 4. CDR3 length: 15 amino acids. As DNA, the CDR3 is TGTGCCAGCAGCGTTGGACTAGCGGGAGGATACGAGCAGTACTTC. This encodes CASSVGLAGGYEQYF. Filled out from reference TRBV7-9 and TRBJ2-7, the complete variable domain reads DTGVSQNPRHKITKRGQNVTFRCDPISEHNRLYWYRQTLGQGPEFLTYFQNEAQLEKSRLLSDRFSAERPKGSFSTLEIQRTEQGDSAMYLCASSVGLAGGYEQYFGPGTRLTVT.

The genes are TRBV29-1 and TRBJ2-7, with a weak D call TRBD1 (8 bases). The V end was cut by 6 bases, the J end by 3 bases, with 18 bases between. The germline CDR1 and CDR2 sequences are SQVTM and ANQGSEA. The CDR3 covers 14 residues. CDR3 DNA sequence: TGCAGCGTCCTAGAGCGGGACAGGCTCTACGAGCAGTACTTC. Its translation: CSVLERDRLYEQYF.

The CDR3 DNA reads TGTGCCAGTAGTCGCCTCGGGACAGCGAACACTGAAGCTTTCTTT. It translates to CASSRLGTANTEAFF. This chain connects TRBV19 to TRBJ1-1, with 7 bases matching TRBD1. Germline loops: CDR1 LNHDA, CDR2 SQIVND (reference sequence). Germline trimming cut 5 bases from V and 1 base from J; bases unmatched to any gene: 7. The CDR3 is made up of 15 amino acids.

V and J are TRBV5-6 and TRBJ2-7, with 9 bases that match TRBD1. CDR1 and CDR2 from the germline V gene are SGHDT and YYEEEE. The V gene end was trimmed by 4 bases and the J gene end by 6 bases; junction bases not matched to a gene: 5. The CDR3 contains 13 residues. The CDR3 reads CASSAGTGREQYF. The CDR3 nucleotides read TGTGCCAGCAGCGCCGGGACAGGGCGCGAGCAGTACTTC.

A note on this clone: Additional DNA sequences in this sample encode the identical CDR3. The V call is TRBV7-3, the J call TRBJ2-7; the match to TRBD2 covers 7 bases. Germline V CDR1 and CDR2: SGHTA, FQGTGA. The CDR3 spans 18 residues. The V gene end was trimmed by 4 bases and the J gene end by 4 bases; junction bases not matched to a gene: 19. CDR3: CASSSYSFGTGGGYEQYF. The CDR3, as DNA: TGTGCCAGCAGCTCCTACTCCTTCGGAACGGGAGGAGGTTACGAGCAGTACTTC.

On this clone itself: Distinct nucleotide sequences in the sample also encode this CDR3. The chain couples TRBV27 to TRBJ1-5; D might be TRBD1 (5 bases). Trimming shortened V by 2 bases and J by 3 bases, and 8 bases separated the two germline ends. This CDR3 is 14 amino acids long. Germline V gives CDR1 MNHEY, CDR2 SMNVEV (reference sequence). CDR3 in DNA: TGTGCCAGCAGTTTAAGGGGTCCCAATCAGCCCCAGCATTTT. It codes for CASSLRGPNQPQHF.

The rearrangement uses TRBV7-9 and TRBJ1-1; tentatively, D is TRBD1 (6 bases). Germline CDR1 SEHNR, CDR2 FQNEAQ (reference sequence). The ends were cut back, 2 bases at V and 7 bases at J, with 11 bases in the middle. The CDR3 spans 13 residues. CDR3 bases: TGTGCCAGCAGCTTAATGGGGGCGAGTGAAGCTTTCTTT. Amino acids: CASSLMGASEAFF.

This clone was seen just once. The chain couples TRBV5-1 to TRBJ2-3; D is possibly TRBD1 or TRBD2 (6 bases each). The germline V gene encodes CDR1 SGHRS and CDR2 YFSETQ. V gave up 4 bases and J gave up 4 bases, with 16 bases separating them. The CDR3 loop spans 15 amino acids. CDR3 coding DNA: TGCGCCAGCAGCGTAGAGGGGGGTTGGCCAGATACGCAGTATTTT. Protein product: CASSVEGGWPDTQYF.

The chain employs TRBV11-2 and TRBJ1-6; TRBD1 matches at 7 bases. The CDR3 consists of 15 residues. Germline values: CDR1 SGHAT, CDR2 FQNNGV. The trim removed 2 bases at V and 10 bases at J, leaving 8 bases unmatched. The CDR3 DNA follows: TGTGCCAGCAGCTTACCCCGACAGGGTTGGTCACCCCTCCACTTT. Its protein product is CASSLPRQGWSPLHF. Complete variable domain (other parts from reference TRBV11-2 and TRBJ1-6): EAGVAQSPRYKIIEKRQSVAFWCNPISGHATLYWYQQILGQGPKLLIQFQNNGVVDDSQLPKDRFSAERLKGVDSTLKIQPAKLEDSAVYLCASSLPRQGWSPLHFGNGTRLTVT.

This clone was counted once. The chain carries TRBV5-5 and TRBJ2-1; the D gene is possibly TRBD1 (6 bases). The germline CDR1 and CDR2 sequences are SGHKS and YYEKEE (reference sequence). This CDR3 is built from 14 residues. Trimming stripped 1 base from V and 8 bases from J, with 13 bases between. The DNA for the CDR3 is TGTGCCAGCAGCTTGCCCAGGGGCACCGATGAGCAGTTCTTC. It encodes CASSLPRGTDEQFF.

The rearrangement joins TRBV14 to TRBJ2-7; tentative D call: TRBD1 (6 bases). The germline V and J ends were trimmed by 4 bases and 1 base, with 17 bases remaining between them. CDR3 length: 16 amino acids. Germline V CDR1 and CDR2: SGHDN, FVKESK. The CDR3 reads CASSLTRTAPSYEQYF. The DNA for the CDR3 is TGTGCCAGCAGCCTGACCCGGACAGCGCCTTCCTACGAGCAGTACTTC.

The rearrangement uses TRBV10-3 and TRBJ2-7, with TRBD2 identical over 9 bases. Germline V gene data show CDR1 as ENHRY and CDR2 as SYGVKD. Losses at the gene ends were 6 bases for V and 1 base for J; bases not matched to a gene: 1. This CDR3 has 13 residues. The CDR3 sequence is CAIRGLASYEQYF. The CDR3 DNA follows: TGTGCCATCAGGGGACTAGCTTCCTACGAGCAGTACTTC.

The chain combines TRBV19 with TRBJ2-1, with D unresolved. The CDR3 sequence is 12 residues long. Trimming removed 5 bases at V and 5 bases at J, with 7 bases between. Germline CDR1 and CDR2: LNHDA and SQIVND (reference sequence). As DNA, the CDR3 is TGTGCCAGTAGTCCTTGGAACAATGAGCAGTTCTTC. Its protein is CASSPWNNEQFF.

The gene calls are TRBV27 and TRBJ1-4; 8 bases match TRBD1. This CDR3 is built from 13 residues. Germline V gives CDR1 MNHEY, CDR2 SMNVEV (reference sequence). Unmatched junction bases numbered 8, after V lost 6 bases and J lost 11 bases. The CDR3 loop reads CASRPNRGEKLFF. The CDR3 nucleotides read TGTGCCAGCAGACCAAACAGGGGGGAGAAACTGTTTTTT. Variable domain in full (rest from reference TRBV27 and TRBJ1-4): EAQVTQNPRYLITVTGKKLTVTCSQNMNHEYMSWYRQDPGLGLRQIYYSMNVEVTDKGDVPEGYKVSRKEKRNFPLILESPSPNQTSLYFCASRPNRGEKLFFGSGTQLSVL.

As regards this clone: Other DNA sequences in the sample encode the same CDR3. The CDR3 DNA sequence: TGCGCCAGCAGCTTGGGGCAGACCACAGATACGCAGTATTTT. Residues: CASSLGQTTDTQYF. V and J are TRBV5-1 and TRBJ2-3; D is ambiguous. CDR1 is SGHRS and CDR2 is YFSETQ in the germline V gene. Trimming removed 0 bases at V and 2 bases at J, with 7 bases between. The CDR3 has 14 amino acids.

This clone appeared a single time. The gene calls are TRBV7-9 and TRBJ2-1; TRBD2 aligns across 12 bases. This CDR3 has 18 residues. The V gene's germline CDR1 is SEHNR and CDR2 FQNEAQ (reference sequence). J gave up 0 bases and V 5 bases, and 8 bases lay outside the gene matches. The CDR3 is CASSPDGLAGLSYNEQFF. CDR3 nucleotides: TGTGCCAGCAGCCCGGACGGACTAGCGGGGCTCTCCTACAATGAGCAGTTCTTC.

This clone showed up just once. Other DNA sequences in the same sample also yield this CDR3. The V call is TRBV29-1, the J call TRBJ2-7; either TRBD1 or TRBD2 may fit D (6 bases each). The ends were cut back, 4 bases at V and 2 bases at J, with 9 bases in the middle. Germline values: CDR1 SQVTM, CDR2 ANQGSEA. The CDR3 is 12 residues long. The CDR3 region has the DNA TGCAGCGTTGTCGGGGGCCCCTACGAGCAGTACTTC. Amino acid sequence: CSVVGGPYEQYF.

This clone was recorded only once. The chain has TRBV2 and TRBJ2-7, with D maybe TRBD1 (5 bases). Germline V gene lookup returns CDR1 SNHLY and CDR2 FYNNEI. V dropped 6 bases and J dropped 0 bases, with 12 bases sitting between them. The CDR3 length is 14 residues. In nucleotides, the CDR3 is TGTGCCAGCAGCGAGACAGAGAGCTCCTACGAGCAGTACTTC. Residues: CASSETESSYEQYF.